This T cell receptor (beta chain) was recorded in a study of shared clonotypes between healthy human individuals. Researchers ran the assay at a deep level. Data came from immunoSEQ multiplex PCR; TCRdb stores just in-frame clones and leaves some out. This sample carries 90,000 to 150,000 clones, around 65% of them seen once, and the ten largest clones take over 20%. Germline CDR1 reads SGHRS; CDR2 reads YFSETQ. The CDR3 spans 14 residues. V lost 4 bases and J 6 bases, leaving 14 bases between the germline ends. The chain recombines TRBV5-1 with TRBJ2-1; D is possibly TRBD1 (6 bases). The material sequenced was memory CD8+ T cells sorted from blood. Subset described: CD45RO+ cells pooled with CCR7-negative TemRA cells. The TCR sequence derives from a woman aged 25 to 39 in good health. CDR3: CASSRWTVSNEQFF. Here the CDR3 DNA reads TGCGCCAGCAGCAGATGGACAGTATCCAATGAGCAGTTCTTC.